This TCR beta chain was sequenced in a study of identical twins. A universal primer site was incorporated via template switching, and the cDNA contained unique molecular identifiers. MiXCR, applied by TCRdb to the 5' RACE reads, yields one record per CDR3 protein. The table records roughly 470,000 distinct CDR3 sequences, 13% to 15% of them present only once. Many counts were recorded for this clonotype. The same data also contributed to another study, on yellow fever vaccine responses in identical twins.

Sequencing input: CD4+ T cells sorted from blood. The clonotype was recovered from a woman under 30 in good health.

The CDR3 loop reads CATSDAGWNTGELFF. CDR3 coding DNA: TGTGCCACCAGTGATGCGGGGTGGAACACCGGGGAGCTGTTTTTT. The chain uses TRBV24-1 and TRBJ2-2, with D maybe TRBD2 (6 bases). V was clipped by 3 bases and J by 1 base, with 8 bases between them. CDR1 KGHDR and CDR2 SFDVKD come from the germline V gene. This CDR3 contains 15 residues.